The 21 T cell receptor beta chains presented below share a single source sample, sequenced in a study of cytomegalovirus exposure and HLA in healthy donors. PCR employed 60 Vbeta and 13 Jbeta primers. The protocol was immunoSEQ multiplex PCR, while the TCRdb copy is restricted to in-frame clones and leaves out a portion. The table shows roughly 71,000 clones, with 74% occurring only once. The sequenced sample was PBMCs. The receptors derive from a human donor in good health.

The V and J genes are TRBV6-1 and TRBJ2-7, with TRBD2 matching over 7 bases. The ends lost 6 bases at V and 4 bases at J; junction bases unmatched: 3. Germline assignment: CDR1 MNHNS and CDR2 SASEGT. The CDR3 contains 12 residues. Here the CDR3 DNA reads TGTGCCAGCAGGGCGGGAGCTTACGAGCAGTACTTC. Its protein is CASRAGAYEQYF.

The chain combines TRBV7-6 with TRBJ2-2; 12 bases agree with TRBD2. V dropped 5 bases and J dropped 7; count of bases not matched to a gene: 8. Germline-derived CDR1 and CDR2 are SGHVS and FNYEAQ. The CDR3 length is 16 residues. CDR3 DNA sequence: TGTGCCAGCAGCCCCAGACTAGCGGGAGAGATCGGGGAGCTGTTTTTT. Its protein product is CASSPRLAGEIGELFF.

In its sample, this clone was seen a few times. V is TRBV5-1 and J is TRBJ2-1; 11 nucleotides match TRBD2. CDR3 length equals 16 residues. The V and J ends lost 0 bases and 6 bases, in that order; junction bases with no gene match: 5. Germline V gene sequence: CDR1 SGHRS, CDR2 YFSETQ. DNA for the CDR3: TGCGCCAGCAGCTTGGAAGTTAGCGGGAGGGCCAATGAGCAGTTCTTC. Translating gives CASSLEVSGRANEQFF.

The chain links TRBV27 to TRBJ2-1, with TRBD2 identical over 13 bases. The length of the CDR3 is 18 residues. V trimming: 5 bases; J trimming: 4 bases; junction bases outside the gene matches: 11. Germline CDR1 is MNHEY and CDR2 is SMNVEV (reference sequence). CDR3 region: CASSRRDLGLAGYNEQFF. The CDR3 DNA reads as TGTGCCAGCAGTAGAAGAGATTTGGGACTAGCGGGATACAATGAGCAGTTCTTC.

The chain has TRBV15 and TRBJ2-2, with 8 bases identical to TRBD1. Germline V gene data show CDR1 as LNHNV and CDR2 as YYDKDF (reference sequence). The V segment lost 3 bases and the J segment 3 bases; nucleotides outside the gene matches: 9. CDR3 length: 17 amino acids. The CDR3 is CATSSATGGKDTGELFF. The CDR3 DNA is TGTGCCACCAGCAGTGCCACAGGGGGAAAGGACACCGGGGAGCTGTTTTTT.

This sequence joins TRBV9 and TRBJ2-1; a possible D gene is TRBD2 (5 bases). V lost 0 bases to trimming and J lost 4 bases, with 11 bases between them. The CDR3 length is 15 residues. Germline lookup yields CDR1 SGDLS and CDR2 YYNGEE. The CDR3 sequence: CASSVDSGRYNEQFF. The CDR3 DNA sequence: TGTGCCAGCAGCGTAGACAGCGGTCGATACAATGAGCAGTTCTTC.

The V gene is TRBV5-1, the J gene TRBJ2-7, with TRBD1 matching 10 bases. CDR3 length: 14 amino acids. Per germline, CDR1 SGHRS and CDR2 YFSETQ. Trimming cost V 2 bases and J 3 bases; bases outside gene matches: 2. The CDR3 reads CASSFDRGLYEQYF. CDR3 sequence (DNA): TGCGCCAGCAGCTTTGACAGGGGGCTCTACGAGCAGTACTTC.

This clone was seen more than once but under ten times. The chain joins TRBV25-1 to TRBJ2-7; D perhaps matches TRBD2 (6 bases). V was cut by 4 bases and J by 7 bases, with 23 bases left in between. This CDR3 is built from 16 residues. Germline V gene data show CDR1 as MGHDK and CDR2 as SYGVNS. This CDR3 is CASSVNDGGTAGEQYF. DNA of the CDR3: TGTGCCAGCAGTGTCAACGACGGGGGAACGGCAGGGGAGCAGTACTTC.

The chain employs TRBV5-1 and TRBJ2-2, with D possibly TRBD2 on 6 matching bases. The CDR3 spans 15 residues. Per germline, CDR1 SGHRS and CDR2 YFSETQ. The V gene lost 6 bases and the J gene lost 0 bases, with 12 bases spanning the gap. The CDR3 DNA is TGCGCCAGCATGCCCGGAGGGACGAACACCGGGGAGCTGTTTTTT. This encodes CASMPGGTNTGELFF.

The chain joins TRBV19 to TRBJ1-2; D might be TRBD1 (6 bases). CDR1 is LNHDA, CDR2 SQIVND, per germline (reference sequence). CDR3 length equals 15 residues. The V and J ends lost 6 bases and 4 bases respectively, with 18 bases between them. Here the CDR3 DNA reads TGTGCCAGTAGCCCGGTAGGGGACACCTCCTATGGCTACACCTTC. It translates to CASSPVGDTSYGYTF.

The genes are TRBV5-4 and TRBJ2-1; the match to TRBD2 covers 8 bases. V lost 2 bases to trimming and J lost 3 bases; unmatched junction nucleotides: 4. This CDR3 comprises 15 residues. The germline V gene has CDR1 SGHNT and CDR2 YYREEE (reference sequence). The CDR3 sequence is CASSLSTSGYNEQFF. In nucleotides, the CDR3 is TGTGCCAGCAGCTTAAGTACTAGCGGCTACAATGAGCAGTTCTTC.

The rearrangement joins TRBV6-5 to TRBJ1-2, with 8 bases lining up with TRBD1. Trimming at V came to 6 bases and at J to 6 bases, leaving 12 bases not matched to a gene. Germline lookup yields CDR1 MNHEY and CDR2 SVGAGI. The CDR3 runs to 15 residues. Here the CDR3 reads CASSRYRTGTHGYTF. CDR3 DNA: TGTGCCAGCAGCCGATACCGGACAGGGACGCATGGCTACACCTTC.

This rearrangement joins TRBV29-1 to TRBJ2-2; 9 nucleotides agree with TRBD1. V shed 1 base and J 2 bases; nucleotides not matched to a gene: 2. Germline CDR1 and CDR2: SQVTM and ANQGSEA. The CDR3 totals 15 residues. DNA of the CDR3: TGCAGCGTTGAAGGGACAGGGGTTAACACCGGGGAGCTGTTTTTT. As protein: CSVEGTGVNTGELFF.

The chain joins TRBV9 to TRBJ2-1; possibly TRBD2 for D (6 bases). Deletions cut 2 bases from V and 7 bases from J, with 16 bases between. From germline, CDR1 is SGDLS and CDR2 YYNGEE. This CDR3 is built from 15 residues. CDR3 sequence (DNA): TGTGCCAGCAGCGTTGGGGACCCCCGGGGGAATGAGCAGTTCTTC. It is translated as CASSVGDPRGNEQFF.

The chain has TRBV30 and TRBJ2-5, with a weak D call TRBD2 (5 bases). CDR3 length equals 18 residues. The germline gives CDR1 GTSNPN, CDR2 SVGIG (reference sequence). Trimming stripped 4 bases from V and 1 base from J, with 25 bases between. DNA of the CDR3: TGTGCCTGGACCGAAACCCCCGATAGCGTAACCTTCCAAGAGACCCAGTACTTC. Encoded protein: CAWTETPDSVTFQETQYF. The complete variable domain, with remaining parts taken from reference TRBV30 and TRBJ2-5, reads SQTIHQWPATLVQPVGSPLSLECTVEGTSNPNLYWYRQAAGRGLQLLFYSVGIGQISSEVPQNLSASRPQDRQFILSSKKLLLSDSGFYLCAWTETPDSVTFQETQYFGPGTRLLVL.

The chain employs TRBV27 and TRBJ2-5, with 7 bases lining up with TRBD2. The end of the DNA aligns better with TRBJ2-7, so the J call may be wrong. This CDR3 is built from 16 residues. Per germline, CDR1 MNHEY and CDR2 SMNVEV (reference sequence). CDR3 sequence reads: CASSLSIAGSSYEQYF. CDR3 nucleotide sequence: TGTGCCAGCAGTTTATCCATAGCGGGTAGCTCCTACGAGCAGTACTTC.

The chain carries TRBV28 and TRBJ1-3; 7 positions agree with TRBD1. CDR1 is MDHEN, CDR2 SYDVKM, per germline. The CDR3 is 16 amino acids. Trimming cost V 6 bases and J 0 bases; bases outside gene matches: 8. CDR3 residues: CASRVTGVVSGNTIYF. CDR3 nucleotides: TGTGCCAGCAGGGTAACAGGGGTCGTCTCTGGAAACACCATATATTTT.

J is TRBJ2-5 and V is TRBV6-5; a weak D match, TRBD2 (5 bases). V was clipped by 6 bases and J by 2 bases, with 10 bases between them. From germline, CDR1 is MNHEY and CDR2 SVGAGI. The length of the CDR3 is 13 residues. CDR3 residues: CASRLPGQETQYF. CDR3 coding DNA: TGTGCCAGCAGGCTCCCGGGGCAAGAGACCCAGTACTTC.

The chain couples TRBV13 to TRBJ2-1; 7 bases align to TRBD2. Germline V gene lookup returns CDR1 PRHDT and CDR2 FYEKMQ (reference sequence). The CDR3 runs to 14 residues. Trimming removed 8 bases from V and 4 bases from J; junction bases left unmatched: 8. CDR3 DNA: TGTGCCAGCCGGGACTACTCCCGGTACAATGAGCAGTTCTTC. It specifies CASRDYSRYNEQFF.

This rearrangement joins TRBV28 to TRBJ2-5, with TRBD2 matching over 7 bases. CDR3 length equals 14 residues. Looked up from germline, CDR1 is MDHEN and CDR2 is SYDVKM. V lost 6 bases, J lost 1 base, and 5 bases stayed unmatched. CDR3 bases: TGTGCCAGCAGCGGGGGGTTCCCCCAAGAGACCCAGTACTTC. Protein: CASSGGFPQETQYF.

In regard to this clone: The germline gene is not matched at one end of the junction; a read error may be the cause. The same CDR3 is also encoded by other DNA sequences in this sample. This chain connects TRBV4-1 to TRBJ1-2; TRBD1 aligns across 10 bases. Germline V gene lookup returns CDR1 MGHRA and CDR2 YSYEKL. The CDR3 extends over 15 amino acids. The CDR3 DNA is TGCGCCAGCAGCCCTCGGACAGGGGGGAACTATGGCTACACCTTT. It codes for CASSPRTGGNYGYTF.